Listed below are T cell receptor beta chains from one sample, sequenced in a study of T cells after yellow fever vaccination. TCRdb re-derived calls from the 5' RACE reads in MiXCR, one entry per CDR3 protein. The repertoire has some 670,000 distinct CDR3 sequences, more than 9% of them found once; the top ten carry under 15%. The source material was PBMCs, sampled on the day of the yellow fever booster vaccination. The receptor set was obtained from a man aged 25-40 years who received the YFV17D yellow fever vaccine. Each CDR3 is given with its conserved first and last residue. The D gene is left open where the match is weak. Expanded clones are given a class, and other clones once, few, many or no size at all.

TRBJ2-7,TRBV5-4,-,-,TGTGCCAGCAGCGCGGACCTAGTTAACTACGAGCAGTACTTC,CASSADLVNYEQYF
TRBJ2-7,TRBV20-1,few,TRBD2,TGCAGTGTACTAGCGGGAGAGCCGGGGGAGCAGTACTTC,CSVLAGEPGEQYF
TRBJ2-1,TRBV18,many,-,TGTGCCAGCTCACCACAGGGACTGGATCTCAATGAGCAGTTCTTC,CASSPQGLDLNEQFF
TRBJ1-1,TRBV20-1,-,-,TGCAGTTCCGCTAGGCAGGGAGCCACTGAAGCTTTCTTT,CSSARQGATEAFF
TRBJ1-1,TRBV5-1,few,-,TGCGCCAGCAGCTTGGCCTATGGGGGCACTGAAGCTTTCTTT,CASSLAYGGTEAFF
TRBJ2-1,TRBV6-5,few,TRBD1,TGTGCCAGCAGTTATTCCCAGGGGGCCCCCTACAATGAGCAGTTCTTC,CASSYSQGAPYNEQFF
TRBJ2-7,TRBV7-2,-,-,TGTGCCAGCAGCTTAGAGATAGCCACCTCCTACGAGCAGTACTTC,CASSLEIATSYEQYF
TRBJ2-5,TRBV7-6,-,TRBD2,TGTGCCAGCAGCTTAGCGACGCCGGGGGGAACCCAGTACTTC,CASSLATPGGTQYF
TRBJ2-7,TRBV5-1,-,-,TGCGCCAGCAGCTTGGAACCTGGCGAGCAGTACTTC,CASSLEPGEQYF
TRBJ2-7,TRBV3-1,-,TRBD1,TGTGCCAGCAGCCAAGGACAGGGAAAGACCTACGAGCAGTACTTC,CASSQGQGKTYEQYF
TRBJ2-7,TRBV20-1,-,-,TGCAGTGCTGAAGGGGAAGGGGCCTACGAGCAGTACTTC,CSAEGEGAYEQYF
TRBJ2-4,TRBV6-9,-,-,TGTGCCAGCAGTTTGGTGAGGGCAGGAGACGCAGCCAAAAACATTCAGTACTTC,CASSLVRAGDAAKNIQYF
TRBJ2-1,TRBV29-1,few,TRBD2,TGCAGCGTTGAAGATCCTTTAGCGGGAGGGCCATACAATGAGCAGTTCTTC,CSVEDPLAGGPYNEQFF
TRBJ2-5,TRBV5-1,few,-,TGCGCCAGCAGCTTGCCTAGTCAAGAGACCCAGTACTTC,CASSLPSQETQYF
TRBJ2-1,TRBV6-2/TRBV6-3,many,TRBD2,TGTGCCAGCAGTTACTCTCTAGCGGGAGTAGTCAATGAGCAGTTCTTC,CASSYSLAGVVNEQFF
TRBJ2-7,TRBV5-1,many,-,TGCGCCAGCAGCTTGGACGCTCTTGGTTCCTACGAGCAGTACTTC,CASSLDALGSYEQYF
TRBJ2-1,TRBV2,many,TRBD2,TGTGCCAGCAGACAGACGGGACTAGCGGGAGCGAATGAGCAGTTCTTC,CASRQTGLAGANEQFF
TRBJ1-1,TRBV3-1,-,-,TGTGCCAGCAGCCAAGGAACAGGGATAGTGGCTGAAGCTTTCTTT,CASSQGTGIVAEAFF
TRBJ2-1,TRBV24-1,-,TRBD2,TGTGCCACGGGGACTAGCGGGAGGTATGAGCAGTTCTTC,CATGTSGRYEQFF
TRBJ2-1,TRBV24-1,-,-,TGTGCCACCAGTGATCCCAATTTCAATGAGCAGTTCTTC,CATSDPNFNEQFF
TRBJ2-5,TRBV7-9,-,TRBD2,TGTGCCAGCAGCTCTCCTGGGGAGGGGACCCAGTACTTC,CASSSPGEGTQYF
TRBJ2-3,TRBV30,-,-,TGTGCCTGGTCCAGGGATGGTTCAGATACGCAGTATTTT,CAWSRDGSDTQYF
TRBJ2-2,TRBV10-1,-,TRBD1,TGCGCCAGCAGTGAGGGACAGGGGAGAAACACCGGGGAGCTGTTTTTT,CASSEGQGRNTGELFF
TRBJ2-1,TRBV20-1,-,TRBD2,TGCAGTGCTGGAGCGGGATGGTACAATGAGCAGTTCTTC,CSAGAGWYNEQFF
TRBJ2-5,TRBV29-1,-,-,TGCAGCGTTGAAGGGTTACTAGGGGCCCAGTACTTC,CSVEGLLGAQYF
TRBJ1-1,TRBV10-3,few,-,TGTGCCATCAGCCCCACGGGGCAGGGGATGTCTGAAGCTTTCTTT,CAISPTGQGMSEAFF
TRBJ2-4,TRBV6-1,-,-,TGTGCCAGCAGCCCCAGGGGGGGGATGGCCAAAAACATTCAGTACTTC,CASSPRGGMAKNIQYF
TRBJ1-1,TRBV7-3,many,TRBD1,TGTGCCAGCAGCTTAGGACAGGGGTACACTGAAGCTTTCTTT,CASSLGQGYTEAFF
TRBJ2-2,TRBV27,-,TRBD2,TGTGCCAGCAGCCCTACCGGGACTAGCGCCTACTTCGTGACCGGGGAGCTGTTTTTT,CASSPTGTSAYFVTGELFF
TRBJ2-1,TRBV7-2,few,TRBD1,TGTGCCAGCACCGGGGACAGGGCCTACAATGAGCAGTTCTTC,CASTGDRAYNEQFF
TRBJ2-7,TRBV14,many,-,TGTGCCAGCAGCCAATTGATTTGGGGCGAGCAGTACTTC,CASSQLIWGEQYF
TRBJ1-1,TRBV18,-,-,TGTGCCAGCTCACAGCTCGGGCCGGCGGAAGCTTTCTTT,CASSQLGPAEAFF
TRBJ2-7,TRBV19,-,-,TGTGCCAGTGGTGGCGGCGGCACCTACGAGCAGTACTTC,CASGGGGTYEQYF
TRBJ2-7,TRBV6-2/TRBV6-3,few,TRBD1,TGTGCCAGCAGCTATTGGTGGGACAGAAGCTCCTACGAGCAGTACTTC,CASSYWWDRSSYEQYF
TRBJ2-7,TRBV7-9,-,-,TGTGCCAGCAGCTACGGGACGGCGGTTTCCTACGAGCAGTACTTC,CASSYGTAVSYEQYF
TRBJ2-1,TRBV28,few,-,TGTGCCACCCACGTCCGGACTTACCAGTTCTTC,CATHVRTYQFF
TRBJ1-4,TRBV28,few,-,TGTGCCAGCAGTTCACCGGGGGGGGGAGAAAAACTGTTTTTT,CASSSPGGGEKLFF
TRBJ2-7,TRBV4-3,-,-,TGCGCCAGCAGCCAAGATCTCTGGCAGAGCCCCTACGAGCAGTACTTC,CASSQDLWQSPYEQYF
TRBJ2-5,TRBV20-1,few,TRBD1,TGCAGTGGGATGAAAGGGGGCCTAGGAGAGACCCAGTACTTC,CSGMKGGLGETQYF
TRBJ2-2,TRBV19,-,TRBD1,TGTGCCAGTAGGTTGTGGGACAGGGGGCCCAACACCGGGGAGCTGTTTTTT,CASRLWDRGPNTGELFF
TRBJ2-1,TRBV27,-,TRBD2,TGTGCCAGCAGTTTGGGGACTAGCGGGGGGCCGGTAGGTGAGCAGTTCTTC,CASSLGTSGGPVGEQFF
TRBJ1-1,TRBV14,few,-,TGTGCCAGCAGCCAAGACAGGGTCAGGAACACTGAAGCTTTCTTT,CASSQDRVRNTEAFF
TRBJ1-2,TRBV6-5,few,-,TGTGCCAGCAGGTTACAGGGCTCCTATGGCTACACCTTC,CASRLQGSYGYTF
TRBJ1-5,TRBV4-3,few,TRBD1,TGCGCCAGCAGCCAGGGGACAGCCACCCGGCCCCAGCATTTT,CASSQGTATRPQHF
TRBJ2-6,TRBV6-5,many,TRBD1,TGTGCCAGCAGTTATAACAGGGGCTTGCCTGGGGCCAACGTCCTGACTTTC,CASSYNRGLPGANVLTF
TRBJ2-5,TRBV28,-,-,TGTGCCAGCAGTTTGGTCAGTCGCCAAGAGACCCAGTACTTC,CASSLVSRQETQYF
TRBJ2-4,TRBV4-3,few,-,TGCGCCAGCAGCCAACAGCAGACTAATGGGAACATTCAGTACTTC,CASSQQQTNGNIQYF
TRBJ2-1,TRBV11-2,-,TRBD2,TGTGCCAGCAGCTTAATGGGACTAGCGGGAGGGTACAATGAGCAGTTCTTC,CASSLMGLAGGYNEQFF
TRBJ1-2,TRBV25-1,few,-,TGTGCCAGCAGTGATGTTGGGGCGCGTAATGGCTACACCTTC,CASSDVGARNGYTF
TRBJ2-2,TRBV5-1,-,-,TGCGCCAGCAGCTCCCGCGTTGGAGACACCGGGGAGCTGTTTTTT,CASSSRVGDTGELFF
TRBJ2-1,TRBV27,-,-,TGTGCCAGCACCCAAAATCGGGCTAACAATGAGCAGTTCTTC,CASTQNRANNEQFF
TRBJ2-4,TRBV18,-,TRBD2,TGTGCCAGCTCACCACCGGCTAGCGGGAAGAAAAACATTCAGTACTTC,CASSPPASGKKNIQYF
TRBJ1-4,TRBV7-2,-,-,TGTGCCAGCAGCTTAGTGTACTCAACTAATGAAAAACTGTTTTTT,CASSLVYSTNEKLFF
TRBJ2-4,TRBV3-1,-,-,TGTGCCAGCAGCCAGGGAGACAAGGGTGAAGAGTACTTC,CASSQGDKGEEYF
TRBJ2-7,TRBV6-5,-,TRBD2,TGTGCCAGCAGTTACACTGGGAGGGCCTACGAGCAGTACTTC,CASSYTGRAYEQYF
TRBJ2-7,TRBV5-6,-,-,TGTGCCAGCAGCTTGGGTCAGTACCCCTACGAGCAGTACTTC,CASSLGQYPYEQYF
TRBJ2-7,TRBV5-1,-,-,TGCGCCAGCAGTCAGCAAGGGGGTACCTACGAGCAGTACTTC,CASSQQGGTYEQYF